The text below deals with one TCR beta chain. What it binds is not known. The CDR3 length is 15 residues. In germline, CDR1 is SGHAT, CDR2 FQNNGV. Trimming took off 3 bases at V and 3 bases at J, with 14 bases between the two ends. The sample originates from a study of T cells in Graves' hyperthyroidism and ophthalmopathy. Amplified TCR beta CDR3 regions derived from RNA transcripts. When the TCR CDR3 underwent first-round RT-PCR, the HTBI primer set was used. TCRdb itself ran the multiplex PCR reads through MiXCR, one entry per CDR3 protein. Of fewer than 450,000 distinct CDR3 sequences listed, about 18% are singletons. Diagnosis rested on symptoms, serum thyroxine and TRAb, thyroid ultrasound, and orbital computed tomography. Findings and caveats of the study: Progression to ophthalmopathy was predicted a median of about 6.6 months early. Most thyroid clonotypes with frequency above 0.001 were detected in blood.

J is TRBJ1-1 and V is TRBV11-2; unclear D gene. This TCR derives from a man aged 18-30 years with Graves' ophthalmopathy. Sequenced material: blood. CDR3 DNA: TGTGCCAGCAGCTTTTGGCGACAACCCGACACTGAAGCTTTCTTT. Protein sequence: CASSFWRQPDTEAFF.